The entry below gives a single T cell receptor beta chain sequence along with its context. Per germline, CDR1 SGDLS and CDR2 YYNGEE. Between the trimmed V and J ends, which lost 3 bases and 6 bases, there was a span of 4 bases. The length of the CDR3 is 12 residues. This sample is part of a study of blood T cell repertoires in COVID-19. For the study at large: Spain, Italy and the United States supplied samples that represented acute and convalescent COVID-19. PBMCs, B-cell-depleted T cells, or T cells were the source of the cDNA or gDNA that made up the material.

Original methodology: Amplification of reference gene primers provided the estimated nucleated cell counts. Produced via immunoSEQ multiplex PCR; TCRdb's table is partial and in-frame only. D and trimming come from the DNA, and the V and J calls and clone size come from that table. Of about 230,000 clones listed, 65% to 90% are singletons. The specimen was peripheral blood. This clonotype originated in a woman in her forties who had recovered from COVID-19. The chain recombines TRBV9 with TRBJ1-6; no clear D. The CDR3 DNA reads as TGTGCCAGCAGCGCGAGTAATTCACCCCTCCACTTT. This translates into CASSASNSPLHF.